One sample yielded the 2 T cell receptor beta chains listed below, sequenced in a study of shared clonotypes between healthy human individuals. Assay used: immunoSEQ multiplex PCR; TCRdb lists only in-frame clones, some missing. The sample lists millions of clones; 95% were seen once. The sequencing input was naive CD4+ T cells sorted from blood. The subset denotes: CD45RA+ positively selected. These receptor sequences come from a man in his late teens or twenties in good health.

The chain employs TRBV10-1 and TRBJ2-7, with 11 bases that match TRBD1. The germline CDR1 and CDR2 sequences are WNHNN and SYGVQD (reference sequence). The length of the CDR3 is 15 residues. The junction had 7 bases not matched to a gene; V was cut back by 5 bases and J by 4 bases. The CDR3 reads CASSPGQGGMYEQYF. The CDR3 DNA reads as TGCGCCAGCAGTCCGGGACAGGGGGGAATGTACGAGCAGTACTTC.

The sample holds one count of this clone. The V and J genes are TRBV2 and TRBJ1-1; 9 nucleotides align to TRBD1. The ends lost 9 bases at V and 0 bases at J; junction bases unmatched: 5. In germline, CDR1 is SNHLY, CDR2 FYNNEI. The CDR3 has 14 residues. The CDR3 DNA reads as TGTGCCAGTATCAACAGGGGGCTGAACACTGAAGCTTTCTTT. Translating gives CASINRGLNTEAFF.